A single sample is the source of the 4 T cell receptor beta chains below, sequenced in a study of cytomegalovirus exposure and HLA in healthy donors. The data were produced by immunoSEQ multiplex PCR, yet TCRdb's version contains in-frame clones alone and is incomplete. The sample lists some 130,000 clones; roughly 79% were seen once. Source material: PBMCs. Receptor source: a young man in good health and CMV-seropositive.

The gene calls are TRBV9 and TRBJ2-3, with TRBD1 matching over 8 bases. This CDR3 contains 15 residues. The V gene's germline CDR1 is SGDLS and CDR2 YYNGEE. The V and J ends lost 3 bases and 0 bases, in that order; junction bases with no gene match: 3. CDR3 DNA sequence: TGTGCCAGCAGCGCAGGGGGCTCTAGCACAGATACGCAGTATTTT. This codes for CASSAGGSSTDTQYF.

This clone has a single count. This rearrangement joins TRBV5-8 to TRBJ2-7; 7 nucleotides match TRBD1. The CDR3 is made up of 11 amino acids. Germline CDR1 SGHTS, CDR2 YDEGEE. J lost 12 bases, V lost 0 bases, and 3 bases had no gene match. CDR3 nucleotides: TGTGCCAGCAGCTTGGTACAGGGGCGGTACTTC. Translation gives CASSLVQGRYF.

The CDR3 here is CASSVAAQGGRDTQYF. CDR3 coding DNA: TGTGCCAGCAGCGTGGCCGCTCAGGGGGGAAGAGATACGCAGTATTTT. J is TRBJ2-3 and V is TRBV9; TRBD1 is a possible D gene (7 bases). V was trimmed by 2 bases and J by 5 bases, leaving 18 bases between them. Germline loops: CDR1 SGDLS, CDR2 YYNGEE. The CDR3 runs to 16 residues.

This chain uses TRBV11-2 with TRBJ2-7, with 7 bases matching TRBD2. The CDR3 covers 14 residues. V was clipped by 5 bases and J by 3 bases; unmatched bases: 7. Per germline, CDR1 SGHAT and CDR2 FQNNGV. The CDR3 region is CASSGGGDYYEQYF. The DNA for the CDR3 is TGTGCCAGCAGCGGGGGGGGTGACTACTACGAGCAGTACTTC.